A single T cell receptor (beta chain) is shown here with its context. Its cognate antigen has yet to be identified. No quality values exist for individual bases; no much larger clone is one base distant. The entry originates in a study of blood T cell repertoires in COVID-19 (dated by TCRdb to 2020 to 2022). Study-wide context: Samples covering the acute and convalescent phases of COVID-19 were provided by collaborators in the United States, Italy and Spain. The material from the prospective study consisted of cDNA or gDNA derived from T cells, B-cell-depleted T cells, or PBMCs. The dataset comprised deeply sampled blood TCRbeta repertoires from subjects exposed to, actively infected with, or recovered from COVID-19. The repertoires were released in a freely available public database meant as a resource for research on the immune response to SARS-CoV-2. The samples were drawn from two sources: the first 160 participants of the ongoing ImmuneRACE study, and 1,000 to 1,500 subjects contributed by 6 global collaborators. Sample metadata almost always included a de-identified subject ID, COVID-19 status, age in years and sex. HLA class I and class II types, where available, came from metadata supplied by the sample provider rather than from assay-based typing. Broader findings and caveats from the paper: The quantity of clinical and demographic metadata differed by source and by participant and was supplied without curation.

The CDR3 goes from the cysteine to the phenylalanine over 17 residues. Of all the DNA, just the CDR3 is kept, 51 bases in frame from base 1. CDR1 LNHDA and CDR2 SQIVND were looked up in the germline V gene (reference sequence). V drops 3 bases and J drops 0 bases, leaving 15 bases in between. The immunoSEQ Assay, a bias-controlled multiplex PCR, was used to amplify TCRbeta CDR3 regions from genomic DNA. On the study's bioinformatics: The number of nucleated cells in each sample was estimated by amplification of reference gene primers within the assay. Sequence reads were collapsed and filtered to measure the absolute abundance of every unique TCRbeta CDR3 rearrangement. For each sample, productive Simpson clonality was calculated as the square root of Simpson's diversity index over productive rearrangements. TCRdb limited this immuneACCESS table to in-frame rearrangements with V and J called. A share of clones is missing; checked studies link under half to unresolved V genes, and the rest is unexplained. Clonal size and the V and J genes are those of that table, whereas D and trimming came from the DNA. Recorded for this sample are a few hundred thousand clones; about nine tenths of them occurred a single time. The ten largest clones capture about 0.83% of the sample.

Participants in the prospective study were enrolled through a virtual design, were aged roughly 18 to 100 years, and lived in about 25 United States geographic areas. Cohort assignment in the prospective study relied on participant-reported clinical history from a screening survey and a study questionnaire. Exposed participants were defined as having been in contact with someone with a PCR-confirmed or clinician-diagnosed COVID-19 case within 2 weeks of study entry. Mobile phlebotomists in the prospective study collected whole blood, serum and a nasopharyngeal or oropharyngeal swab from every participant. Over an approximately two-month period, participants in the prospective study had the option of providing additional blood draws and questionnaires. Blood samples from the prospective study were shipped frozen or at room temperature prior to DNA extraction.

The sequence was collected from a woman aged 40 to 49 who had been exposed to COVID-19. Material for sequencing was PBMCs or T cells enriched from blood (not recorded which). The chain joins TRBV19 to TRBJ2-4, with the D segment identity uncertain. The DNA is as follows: TGTGCCAGTAGTATTAAAGGCCAGGCTATAGCCAAAAACATTCAGTACTTC. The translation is CASSIKGQAIAKNIQYF.